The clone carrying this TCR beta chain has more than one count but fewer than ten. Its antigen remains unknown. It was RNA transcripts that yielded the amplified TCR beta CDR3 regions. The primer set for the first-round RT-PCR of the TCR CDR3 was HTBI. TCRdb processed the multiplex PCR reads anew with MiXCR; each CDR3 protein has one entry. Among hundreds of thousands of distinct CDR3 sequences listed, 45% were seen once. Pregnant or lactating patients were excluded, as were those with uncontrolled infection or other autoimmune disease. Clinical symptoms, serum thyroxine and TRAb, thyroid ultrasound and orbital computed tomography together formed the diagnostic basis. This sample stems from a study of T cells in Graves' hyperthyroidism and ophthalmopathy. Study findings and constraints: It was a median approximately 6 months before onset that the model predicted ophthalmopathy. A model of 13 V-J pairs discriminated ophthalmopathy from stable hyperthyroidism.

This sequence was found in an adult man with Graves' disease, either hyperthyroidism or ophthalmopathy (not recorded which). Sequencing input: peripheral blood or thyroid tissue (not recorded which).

CDR3 nucleotides: TGCAGTGCTAGAGGGAGGCAGAGATATTCACCCCTCCACTTT. The encoded protein is CSARGRQRYSPLHF. This sequence joins TRBV20-1 and TRBJ1-6; D is unresolved. V lost 1 base and J lost 8, with 12 bases in between. The CDR3 totals 14 residues. CDR1 and CDR2 from the germline V gene are DFQATT and SNEGSKA (reference sequence).